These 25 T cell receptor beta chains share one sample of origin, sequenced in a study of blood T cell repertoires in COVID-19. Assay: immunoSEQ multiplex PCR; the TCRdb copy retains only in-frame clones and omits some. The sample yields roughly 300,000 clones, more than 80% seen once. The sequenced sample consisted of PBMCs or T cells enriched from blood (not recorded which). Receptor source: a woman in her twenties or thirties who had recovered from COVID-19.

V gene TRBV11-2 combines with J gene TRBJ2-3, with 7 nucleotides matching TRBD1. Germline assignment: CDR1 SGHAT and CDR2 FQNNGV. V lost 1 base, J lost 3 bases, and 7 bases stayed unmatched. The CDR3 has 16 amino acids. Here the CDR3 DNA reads TGTGCCAGCAGCTTAGGGGCAGGGGGAAAGACAGATACGCAGTATTTT. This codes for CASSLGAGGKTDTQYF.

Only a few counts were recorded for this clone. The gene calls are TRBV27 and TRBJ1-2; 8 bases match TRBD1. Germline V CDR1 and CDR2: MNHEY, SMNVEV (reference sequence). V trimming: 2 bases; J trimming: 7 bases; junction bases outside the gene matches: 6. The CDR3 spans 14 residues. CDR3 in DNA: TGTGCCAGCAGTTTAGACAGGGGCCAGGGTGGCTACACCTTC. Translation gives CASSLDRGQGGYTF.

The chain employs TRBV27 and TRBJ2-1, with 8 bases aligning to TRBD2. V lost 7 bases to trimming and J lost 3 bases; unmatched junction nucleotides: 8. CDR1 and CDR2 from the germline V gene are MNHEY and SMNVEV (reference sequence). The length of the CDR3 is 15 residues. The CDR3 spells CASKRAGGFYNEQFF. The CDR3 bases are TGTGCCAGCAAAAGGGCGGGAGGTTTCTACAATGAGCAGTTCTTC.

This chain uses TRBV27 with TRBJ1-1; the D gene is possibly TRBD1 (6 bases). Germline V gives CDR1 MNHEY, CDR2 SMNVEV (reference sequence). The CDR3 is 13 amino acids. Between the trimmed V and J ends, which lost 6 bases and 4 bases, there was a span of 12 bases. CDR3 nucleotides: TGTGCCAGCAGCCCACAGGGTCTCACTGAAGCTTTCTTT. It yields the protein CASSPQGLTEAFF.

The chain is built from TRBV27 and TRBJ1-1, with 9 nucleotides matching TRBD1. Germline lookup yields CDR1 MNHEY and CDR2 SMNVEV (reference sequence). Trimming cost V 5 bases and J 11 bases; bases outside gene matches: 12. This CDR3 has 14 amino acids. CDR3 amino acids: CASSTLDRGMRAFF. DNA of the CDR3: TGTGCCAGCAGTACCCTGGACAGGGGAATGCGGGCTTTCTTT.

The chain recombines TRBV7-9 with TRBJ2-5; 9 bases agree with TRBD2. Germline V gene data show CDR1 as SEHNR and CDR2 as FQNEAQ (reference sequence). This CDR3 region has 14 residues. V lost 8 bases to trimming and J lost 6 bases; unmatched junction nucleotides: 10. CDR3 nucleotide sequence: TGTGCCAGCGGGCGGGCTAGCGGGAATCAGACCCAGTACTTC. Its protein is CASGRASGNQTQYF.

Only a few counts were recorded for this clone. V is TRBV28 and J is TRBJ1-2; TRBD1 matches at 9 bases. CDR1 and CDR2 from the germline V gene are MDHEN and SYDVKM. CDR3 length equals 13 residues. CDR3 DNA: TGTGGAACCGGGACAGGGAATTATTATGGCTACACCTTC. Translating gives CGTGTGNYYGYTF.

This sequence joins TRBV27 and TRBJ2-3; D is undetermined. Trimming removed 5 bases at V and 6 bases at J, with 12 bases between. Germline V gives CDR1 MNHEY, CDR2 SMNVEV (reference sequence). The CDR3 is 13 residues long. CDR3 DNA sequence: TGTGCCAGCAGTAAAACACGTACGGATACGCAGTATTTT. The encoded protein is CASSKTRTDTQYF.

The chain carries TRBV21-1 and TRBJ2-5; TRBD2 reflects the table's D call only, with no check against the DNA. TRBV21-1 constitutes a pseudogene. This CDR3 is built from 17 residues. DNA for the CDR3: TGTGCCAGCAGCAAAGGGAGTCCGGGAGGGCCCCAAGAGACCCAGTACTTC. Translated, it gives CASSKGSPGGPQETQYF.

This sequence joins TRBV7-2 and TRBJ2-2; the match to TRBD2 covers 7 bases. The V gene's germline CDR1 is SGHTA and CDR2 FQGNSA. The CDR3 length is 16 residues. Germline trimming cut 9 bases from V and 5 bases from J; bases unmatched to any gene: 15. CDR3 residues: CASRAGAGGGTGELFF. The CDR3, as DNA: TGTGCCAGTAGGGCGGGAGCGGGTGGAGGGACCGGGGAGCTGTTTTTT.

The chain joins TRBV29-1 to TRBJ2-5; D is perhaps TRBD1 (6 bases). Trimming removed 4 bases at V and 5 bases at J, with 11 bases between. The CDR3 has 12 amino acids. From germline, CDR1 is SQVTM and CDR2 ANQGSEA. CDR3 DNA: TGCAGCGTTGTTGCAGGGGCGGAGACCCAGTACTTC. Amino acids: CSVVAGAETQYF.

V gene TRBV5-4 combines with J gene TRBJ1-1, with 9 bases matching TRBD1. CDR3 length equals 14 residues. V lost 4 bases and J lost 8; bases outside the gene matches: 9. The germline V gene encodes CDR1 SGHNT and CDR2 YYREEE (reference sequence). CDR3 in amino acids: CASSGGQGFFEAFF. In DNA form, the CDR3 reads TGTGCCAGCAGCGGCGGACAGGGGTTCTTCGAAGCTTTCTTT.

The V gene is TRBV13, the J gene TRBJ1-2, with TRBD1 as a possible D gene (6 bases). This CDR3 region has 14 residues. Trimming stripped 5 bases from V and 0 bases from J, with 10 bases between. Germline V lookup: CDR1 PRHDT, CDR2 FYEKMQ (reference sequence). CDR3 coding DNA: TGTGCCAGCAGCACGGACAGCGCTAACTATGGCTACACCTTC. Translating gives CASSTDSANYGYTF.

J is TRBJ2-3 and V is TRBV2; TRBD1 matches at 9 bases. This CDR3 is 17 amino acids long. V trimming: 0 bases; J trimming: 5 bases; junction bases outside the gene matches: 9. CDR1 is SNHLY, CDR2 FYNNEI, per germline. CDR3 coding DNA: TGTGCCAGCAGTGAAGCGCTTAAGGGACAGGGTGGAGATACGCAGTATTTT. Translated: CASSEALKGQGGDTQYF.

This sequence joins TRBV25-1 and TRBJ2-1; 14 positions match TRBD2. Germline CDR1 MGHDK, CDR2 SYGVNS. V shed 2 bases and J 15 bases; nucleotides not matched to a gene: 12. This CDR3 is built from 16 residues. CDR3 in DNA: TGTGCCAGCAGTGAACACGGGACTAGCGGGAGATCCGTCGCGTTCTTC. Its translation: CASSEHGTSGRSVAFF.

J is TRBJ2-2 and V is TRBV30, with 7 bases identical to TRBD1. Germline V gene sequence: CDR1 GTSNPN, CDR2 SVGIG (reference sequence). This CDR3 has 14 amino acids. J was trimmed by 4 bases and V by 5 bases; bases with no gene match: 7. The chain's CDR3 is CAWAGGFSTGELFF. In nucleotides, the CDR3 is TGTGCCTGGGCAGGGGGATTCAGCACCGGGGAGCTGTTTTTT.

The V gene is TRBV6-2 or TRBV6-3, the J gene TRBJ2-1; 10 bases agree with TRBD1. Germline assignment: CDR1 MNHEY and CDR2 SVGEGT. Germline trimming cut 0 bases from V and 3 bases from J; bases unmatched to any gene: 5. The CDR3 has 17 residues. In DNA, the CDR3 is TGTGCCAGCAGTTACTCGTGGACAGGGGGGAACTACAATGAGCAGTTCTTC. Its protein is CASSYSWTGGNYNEQFF.

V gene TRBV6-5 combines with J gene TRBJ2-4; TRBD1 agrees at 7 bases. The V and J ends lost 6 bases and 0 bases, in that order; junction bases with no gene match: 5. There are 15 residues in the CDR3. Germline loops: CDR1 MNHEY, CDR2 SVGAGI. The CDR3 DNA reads TGTGCCAGCAGCTTGACAGGGTTAGCCAAAAACATTCAGTACTTC. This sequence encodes CASSLTGLAKNIQYF.

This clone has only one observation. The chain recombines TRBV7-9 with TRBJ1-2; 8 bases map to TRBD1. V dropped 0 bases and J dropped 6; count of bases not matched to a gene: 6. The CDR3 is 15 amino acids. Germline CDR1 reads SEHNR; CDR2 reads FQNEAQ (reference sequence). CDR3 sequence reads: CASSLAERTGNGYTF. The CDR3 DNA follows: TGTGCCAGCAGCTTAGCAGAACGGACAGGGAATGGCTACACCTTC.

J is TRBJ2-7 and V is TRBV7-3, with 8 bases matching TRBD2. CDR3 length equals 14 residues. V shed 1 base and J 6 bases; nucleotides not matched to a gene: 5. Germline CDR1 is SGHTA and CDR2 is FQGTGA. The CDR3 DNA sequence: TGTGCCAGCAGCTTAAGAGCGGGAGAAGGCGAGCAGTACTTC. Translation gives CASSLRAGEGEQYF.

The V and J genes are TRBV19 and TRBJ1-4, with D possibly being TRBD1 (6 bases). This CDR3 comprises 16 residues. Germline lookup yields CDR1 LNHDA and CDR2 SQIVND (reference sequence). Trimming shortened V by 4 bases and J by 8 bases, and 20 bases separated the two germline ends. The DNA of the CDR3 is TGTGCCAGTAGTACAACAGGGCCCGCCTTTAAGGAAAAACTGTTTTTT. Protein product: CASSTTGPAFKEKLFF.

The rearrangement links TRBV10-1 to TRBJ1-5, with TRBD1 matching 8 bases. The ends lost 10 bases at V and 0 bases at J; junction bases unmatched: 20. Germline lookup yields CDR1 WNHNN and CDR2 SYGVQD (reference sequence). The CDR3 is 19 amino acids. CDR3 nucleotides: TGCGCCAACACGGAGCCAGGACAGGGTTTGCTATATAGCAATCAGCCCCAGCATTTT. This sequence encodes CANTEPGQGLLYSNQPQHF.

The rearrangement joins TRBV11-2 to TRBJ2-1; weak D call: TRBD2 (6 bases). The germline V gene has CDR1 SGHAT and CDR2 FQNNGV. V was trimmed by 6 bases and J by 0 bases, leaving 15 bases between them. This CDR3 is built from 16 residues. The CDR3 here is CASRLSGRISYNEQFF. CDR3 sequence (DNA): TGTGCCAGCAGATTGAGCGGGCGGATCTCCTACAATGAGCAGTTCTTC.

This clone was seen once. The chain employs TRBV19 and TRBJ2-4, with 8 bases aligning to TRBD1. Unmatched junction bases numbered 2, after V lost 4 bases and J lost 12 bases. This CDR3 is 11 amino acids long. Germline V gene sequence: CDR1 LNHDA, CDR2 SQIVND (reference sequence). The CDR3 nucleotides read TGTGCCAGTAGTACTGGACAGGGTCAGTACTTC. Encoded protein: CASSTGQGQYF.

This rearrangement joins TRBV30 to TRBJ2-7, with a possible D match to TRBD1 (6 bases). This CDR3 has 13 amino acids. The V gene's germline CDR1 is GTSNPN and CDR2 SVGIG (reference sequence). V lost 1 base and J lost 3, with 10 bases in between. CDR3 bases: TGTGCCTGGAGTGCAGGGGTGGGCTACGAGCAGTACTTC. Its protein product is CAWSAGVGYEQYF.